A single sample is the source of the 27 T cell receptor beta chains below, sequenced in a study of human T cells and chemical hapten exposure. The time point here: patch test 1, 2 weeks after DPC sensitization. Treatment of the sample: therapeutic diphenylcyclopropenone sensitization with weekly scalp DPC. One entry per CDR3 protein, called by TCRdb with MiXCR from the RACE reads. The sample consists of about 49,000 distinct CDR3 sequences, around a tenth of them appearing once. The sample consisted of whole blood, taken in connection with sensitization to the hapten diphenylcyclopropenone (DPC). These receptors came from a woman aged 45-65 years with alopecia areata. Some clones in this sample may be carry-over from other donors' samples.

At least ten counts were recorded for this clonotype. The V call is TRBV12-3 or TRBV12-4, the J call TRBJ1-1; 8 bases agree with TRBD1. CDR3 length: 15 residues. The V gene end was trimmed by 6 bases and the J gene end by 1 base; junction bases not matched to a gene: 7. DNA for the CDR3: TGTGCCAGCAGACAGGGGGGCGCGGAGAACACTGAAGCTTTCTTT. This encodes CASRQGGAENTEAFF.

This clonotype was counted at least ten times. V and J are TRBV12-3 or TRBV12-4 and TRBJ1-1; D call uncertain. V was trimmed by 4 bases and J by 4 bases, leaving 7 bases between them. The CDR3 loop spans 12 amino acids. The CDR3 DNA is TGTGCCAGCAGTTCCATGGGCACTGAAGCTTTCTTT. Translation gives CASSSMGTEAFF.

This clonotype has ten or more counts. The J gene is TRBJ2-2, the V gene TRBV4-3; 11 positions agree with TRBD2. The V gene's germline CDR1 is LGHNA and CDR2 YSLEER. V lost 2 bases, J lost 3 bases, and 2 bases stayed unmatched. The CDR3 consists of 16 residues. CDR3 region: CASSQIAGGDTGELFF. In DNA, the CDR3 is TGCGCCAGCAGCCAAATAGCGGGAGGGGACACCGGGGAGCTGTTTTTT.

This clonotype appeared a few times. This sequence joins TRBV7-2 and TRBJ2-7; D might be TRBD2 (5 bases). Germline V gene data show CDR1 as SGHTA and CDR2 as FQGNSA. Trimming stripped 1 base from V and 6 bases from J, with 16 bases between. The CDR3 sequence is 15 residues long. The CDR3 here is CASSLGGSAALEQYF. The CDR3 DNA reads as TGTGCCAGCAGCTTAGGCGGTAGCGCGGCCCTCGAGCAGTACTTC. The whole variable domain, filled in from reference TRBV7-2 and TRBJ2-7, reads GAGVSQSPSNKVTEKGKDVELRCDPISGHTALYWYRQSLGQGLEFLIYFQGNSAPDKSGLPSDRFSAERTGGSVSTLTIQRTQQEDSAVYLCASSLGGSAALEQYFGPGTRLTVT.

Ten or more counts support this clonotype. V and J are TRBV29-1 and TRBJ2-1, with 9 bases matching TRBD1. Germline lookup yields CDR1 SQVTM and CDR2 ANQGSEA. The CDR3 has 17 amino acids. V shed 3 bases, J shed 3 bases, and the junction held 12 bases outside the gene matches. CDR3: CSVEFFGLDRGYNEQFF. In DNA, the CDR3 is TGCAGCGTTGAGTTTTTCGGGTTGGACAGGGGCTACAATGAGCAGTTCTTC.

This clonotype was observed many times. The V and J genes are TRBV5-5 and TRBJ2-4; no clear D gene. CDR1 and CDR2 from the germline V gene are SGHKS and YYEKEE (reference sequence). The ends were cut back, 0 bases at V and 16 bases at J, with 17 bases in the middle. The CDR3 consists of 13 residues. The CDR3 region has the DNA TGTGCCAGCAGCTTGGCGGGTTCGGCACCCTTTTACTTC. This gives the protein CASSLAGSAPFYF. Full variable domain (remainder filled in from reference TRBV5-5 and TRBJ2-4): DAGVTQSPTHLIKTRGQQVTLRCSPISGHKSVSWYQQVLGQGPQFIFQYYEKEERGRGNFPDRFSARQFPNYSSELNVNALLLGDSALYLCASSLAGSAPFYFGAGTRLSVL.

This clonotype was counted at least ten times. The chain links TRBV7-2 to TRBJ2-3, with 7 positions matching TRBD2. CDR1 is SGHTA and CDR2 is FQGNSA in the germline V gene. V lost 1 base, J lost 5 bases, and 6 bases stayed unmatched. This CDR3 contains 15 residues. CDR3 protein: CASSLVGREGDTQYF. CDR3 DNA sequence: TGTGCCAGCAGCTTAGTCGGCAGGGAGGGAGATACGCAGTATTTT.

Comments on this clonotype: This may be a read error, as it is one base from a much larger clone. The V gene is TRBV12-3 or TRBV12-4, the J gene TRBJ2-7; no definite D call. The CDR3 consists of 12 residues. For the CDR3, the DNA is TGTACCAGCAGTTTAGGCCTTGCGGAGCAGTACTTC. Translation gives CTSSLGLAEQYF.

The chain is built from TRBV7-2 and TRBJ1-6; no clear D. This CDR3 is built from 15 residues. V shed 5 bases and J shed 7 bases, with 15 bases lying between them. CDR1 and CDR2 (germline): SGHTA, FQGNSA. Here the CDR3 reads CASSPPVSTNSPLHF. The CDR3 bases are TGTGCCAGCAGCCCCCCGGTTTCAACGAATTCACCCCTCCACTTT.

The table lists this clonotype with a few counts. The chain carries TRBV20-1 and TRBJ2-2; possibly TRBD1 for D (5 bases). Per germline, CDR1 DFQATT and CDR2 SNEGSKA (reference sequence). Trimming removed 0 bases at V and 8 bases at J, with 13 bases between. The CDR3 extends over 14 amino acids. CDR3 nucleotide sequence: TGCAGTGCTAGAGATTTATATAGACAGGGGGAGCTGTTTTTT. Its protein is CSARDLYRQGELFF.

This clonotype was detected many times. The J gene is TRBJ2-4, the V gene TRBV20-1; 8 bases are shared with TRBD2. V lost 2 bases and J lost 0; bases outside the gene matches: 3. The CDR3 is 15 residues long. Germline CDR1 is DFQATT and CDR2 is SNEGSKA (reference sequence). CDR3 nucleotides: TGCAGTGCTAGAATACGGGGGGGAGCCAAAAACATTCAGTACTTC. Amino acid sequence: CSARIRGGAKNIQYF.

At least ten counts were recorded for this clonotype. The chain couples TRBV15 to TRBJ2-3; D possibly uses TRBD1 or TRBD2 (5 bases each). CDR3 size: 16 residues. The V end was cut by 0 bases, the J end by 5 bases, with 15 bases between. Germline V CDR1 and CDR2: LNHNV, YYDKDF (reference sequence). The CDR3 nucleotides read TGTGCCACCAGCAGAGATCGACGGGGCAATAAAGATACGCAGTATTTT. The encoded protein is CATSRDRRGNKDTQYF.

This clonotype was observed many times. This chain links TRBV12-3 or TRBV12-4 with TRBJ1-1; no clear D. V was shortened by 5 bases and J by 2 bases, with 12 bases between the two germline ends. The CDR3 spans 14 residues. In DNA, the CDR3 is TGTGCCAGCAGTCCAACAACACTAAACACTGAAGCTTTCTTT. Amino acid sequence: CASSPTTLNTEAFF.

The table lists this clonotype with many counts. The J gene is TRBJ2-1, the V gene TRBV7-2; 9 bases match TRBD2. V shed 1 base and J 2 bases; nucleotides not matched to a gene: 0. In germline, CDR1 is SGHTA, CDR2 FQGNSA. The CDR3 is 15 residues long. DNA of the CDR3: TGTGCCAGCAGCTTAGGGACTAGCGCCTACAATGAGCAGTTCTTC. Protein sequence: CASSLGTSAYNEQFF.

As regards this clonotype: A much larger clone differs from this one at a single base, so this may be a read error. The chain carries TRBV7-9 and TRBJ2-3; D not resolved. This CDR3 has 13 amino acids. Trimming removed 1 base at V and 5 bases at J, with 7 bases between. The germline V gene has CDR1 SEHNR and CDR2 FQNEAQ (reference sequence). The CDR3 is CASSLEGRDTQYF. CDR3 sequence (DNA): TGTGCCAGCAGCTTAGAAGGTAGAGATACGCAGTATTTT.

This clonotype came up a few times. V and J are TRBV30 and TRBJ2-1; 8 bases map to TRBD2. This CDR3 contains 13 residues. Losses at the gene ends were 4 bases for V and 2 bases for J; bases not matched to a gene: 1. Germline values: CDR1 GTSNPN, CDR2 SVGIG (reference sequence). The CDR3 region is CAWNGRAYNEQFF. As DNA, the CDR3 is TGTGCCTGGAACGGGAGGGCCTACAATGAGCAGTTCTTC.

This clonotype has ten or more counts. J is TRBJ2-5 and V is TRBV3-1; no reliable D call. The ends were cut back, 2 bases at V and 9 bases at J, with 10 bases in the middle. From germline, CDR1 is LGHDT and CDR2 YNNKEL (reference sequence). The CDR3 has 12 residues. DNA for the CDR3: TGTGCCAGCAGCCAACAAACTGGGGCCCAGTACTTC. Protein product: CASSQQTGAQYF.

This clonotype was counted many times. This chain uses TRBV6-1 with TRBJ2-2; 13 nucleotides agree with TRBD2. The CDR3 totals 18 residues. Losses at the gene ends were 8 bases for V and 4 bases for J; bases not matched to a gene: 13. CDR1 is MNHNS, CDR2 SASEGT, per germline. The CDR3 protein is CASGRTSGSKWGTGELFF. DNA for the CDR3: TGTGCCAGCGGTCGGACTAGCGGGAGTAAGTGGGGCACCGGGGAGCTGTTTTTT.

This clonotype showed up many times. The chain couples TRBV6-1 to TRBJ1-5, with D maybe TRBD1 (5 bases). Trimming stripped 3 bases from V and 6 bases from J, with 15 bases between. The CDR3 contains 15 residues. From germline, CDR1 is MNHNS and CDR2 SASEGT. CDR3 in DNA: TGTGCCAGCAGTGATGCGGGGCTCGGAAGTCAGCCCCAGCATTTT. Encoded protein: CASSDAGLGSQPQHF.

This clonotype was observed many times. The rearrangement links TRBV7-6 to TRBJ2-5; TRBD1 matches 7 bases. V shed 1 base, J shed 1 base, and the junction held 3 bases outside the gene matches. Germline V gene lookup returns CDR1 SGHVS and CDR2 FNYEAQ. The CDR3 contains 15 residues. CDR3 nucleotides: TGTGCCAGCAGCTTAGAACAGGGGTTCCAAGAGACCCAGTACTTC. Protein product: CASSLEQGFQETQYF.

The sample holds many counts of this clonotype. V is TRBV19 and J is TRBJ2-1; unclear D gene. The CDR3 contains 11 residues. Trimming cost V 9 bases and J 7 bases, with 10 bases left between them. Germline lookup yields CDR1 LNHDA and CDR2 SQIVND (reference sequence). The CDR3 is CASRSLNEQFF. The CDR3 DNA is TGTGCCAGCCGATCCCTAAATGAGCAGTTCTTC.

This clonotype appeared a few times. V and J are TRBV21-1 and TRBJ1-2; the table's D call of TRBD1 was not tested on the DNA. TRBV21-1 is labeled a pseudogene. The CDR3 totals 14 residues. The CDR3 DNA is TGTGCCACCGAGGCTGCACAGGGGGGCTATGGCTACACCTTC. The encoded protein is CATEAAQGGYGYTF.

This clonotype was found many times. The chain couples TRBV11-2 to TRBJ2-7, with TRBD2 matching 10 bases. Germline assignment: CDR1 SGHAT and CDR2 FQNNGV. There are 15 residues in the CDR3. Trimming at V came to 5 bases and at J to 4 bases, leaving 8 bases not matched to a gene. The CDR3 here is CASSMIAGGLYEQYF. The CDR3 DNA reads TGTGCCAGCAGCATGATAGCGGGAGGCCTGTACGAGCAGTACTTC.

Concerning this clonotype itself: With a much larger clone just one base away, this may be a read error. CDR3 DNA sequence: TGCAGTGCCCAGGCAGGAGCAACTAATGAAAAACTGTTTTTT. Translating gives CSAQAGATNEKLFF. J is TRBJ1-4 and V is TRBV20-1; D not resolved. Germline V lookup: CDR1 DFQATT, CDR2 SNEGSKA (reference sequence). Trimming removed 6 bases from V and 0 bases from J, with 11 bases in between. The CDR3 has 14 amino acids.

This clonotype was detected ten times or more. V usage is TRBV13 and J usage is TRBJ2-5; 7 bases map to TRBD2. Germline V lookup: CDR1 PRHDT, CDR2 FYEKMQ (reference sequence). The trim removed 5 bases at V and 9 bases at J, leaving 6 bases unmatched. This CDR3 is 12 amino acids long. CDR3 residues: CASSPLRGAQYF. CDR3 nucleotides: TGTGCCAGCAGCCCACTACGGGGGGCCCAGTACTTC.

The chain links TRBV7-6 to TRBJ2-3, with 9 bases aligning to TRBD2. V shed 1 base and J 4 bases; nucleotides not matched to a gene: 3. Germline lookup yields CDR1 SGHVS and CDR2 FNYEAQ. The CDR3 length is 15 residues. The CDR3: CASSLVAGESDTQYF. The CDR3 DNA is TGTGCCAGCAGCTTAGTAGCGGGAGAGTCAGATACGCAGTATTTT.

This clonotype occurred many times. The chain recombines TRBV20-1 with TRBJ2-1, with 8 bases matching TRBD2. This CDR3 contains 16 residues. Germline assignment: CDR1 DFQATT and CDR2 SNEGSKA (reference sequence). J gave up 3 bases and V 5 bases, and 12 bases lay outside the gene matches. CDR3 coding DNA: TGCAGTGCTGGGAAAGGATTCGCGGGAGGCTACAATGAGCAGTTCTTC. The encoded protein is CSAGKGFAGGYNEQFF.